Listed below are T cell receptor beta chains from one sample, sequenced in a study of blood T cell repertoires in COVID-19. Clones were sequenced by immunoSEQ multiplex PCR, and TCRdb holds only the in-frame ones, with some missing. Of around 170,000 clones detected, 90% to 95% appear once; the ten largest clones hold 0.53%. The sample consisted of peripheral blood. The receptors derive from a man between 45 and 60 years old with acute or convalescent COVID-19. CDR3s include the opening cysteine and the closing phenylalanine or tryptophan. Fields, in order: V gene, D gene, J gene, clone size, CDR3 protein, CDR3 DNA. A D gene is named only where the DNA matches it firmly. Clone size, where shown, is once, few, many, or a class for clones that have expanded.

TRBV5-5	TRBD2	TRBJ2-3	-	CASSLWVGPRAGGITDTQYF	TGTGCCAGCAGCTTATGGGTCGGCCCTAGAGCGGGAGGGATCACAGATACGCAGTATTTT
TRBV4-3	TRBD2	TRBJ2-1	-	CASSPARGGPNEQFF	TGCGCCAGCAGCCCCGCGCGGGGGGGCCCCAATGAGCAGTTCTTC
TRBV10-2	-	TRBJ1-5	once	CASSGRPNQPQHF	TGCGCCAGCAGTGGGCGGCCGAATCAGCCCCAGCATTTT
TRBV6-5	TRBD1	TRBJ1-6	-	CASSYSGTGGSPLHF	TGTGCCAGCAGTTACTCCGGGACAGGGGGATCACCCCTCCACTTT
TRBV7-9	-	TRBJ2-7	-	CASSLSGSGGYEQYF	TGTGCCAGCAGCTTATCTGGGAGCGGCGGGTACGAGCAGTACTTC
TRBV7-2	-	TRBJ2-2	-	CASSLSWAGVTGELFF	TGTGCCAGCAGCTTATCTTGGGCAGGGGTTACCGGGGAGCTGTTTTTT
TRBV19	-	TRBJ2-6	-	CASRDSTGANVLTF	TGTGCCAGTAGGGATAGCACTGGGGCCAACGTCCTGACTTTC
TRBV7-6	-	TRBJ2-7	-	CASSPRDSDYEQYF	TGTGCCAGCAGCCCCAGGGACTCCGACTACGAGCAGTACTTC
TRBV5-1	TRBD1	TRBJ2-5	-	CASSPGGTGQETQYF	TGCGCCAGCAGCCCGGGCGGGACAGGCCAAGAGACCCAGTACTTC
TRBV19	TRBD1	TRBJ2-3	-	CASSPTGTGGIDAQYF	TGTGCCAGTAGTCCTACCGGGACAGGGGGTATCGATGCGCAGTATTTT
TRBV6-5	TRBD1	TRBJ1-1	-	CASSQGTEAFF	TGTGCCAGTTCACAGGGGACGGAAGCTTTCTTT
TRBV11-2	TRBD2	TRBJ2-7	-	CASSLVRLAGVYF	TGTGCCAGCAGCTTAGTTAGACTAGCGGGAGTATACTTC
TRBV7-9	TRBD2	TRBJ2-3	-	CASSLAFSGGAFTQYF	TGTGCCAGCAGCTTAGCGTTTAGCGGGGGGGCTTTTACGCAGTATTTT
TRBV5-1	TRBD1	TRBJ1-4	-	CASSWTTGGREKLFF	TGCGCCAGCAGCTGGACCACAGGGGGAAGGGAAAAACTGTTTTTT
TRBV7-9	-	TRBJ1-2	-	CASSLKAGANYGYTF	TGTGCCAGCAGCTTAAAGGCAGGGGCAAACTATGGCTACACCTTC